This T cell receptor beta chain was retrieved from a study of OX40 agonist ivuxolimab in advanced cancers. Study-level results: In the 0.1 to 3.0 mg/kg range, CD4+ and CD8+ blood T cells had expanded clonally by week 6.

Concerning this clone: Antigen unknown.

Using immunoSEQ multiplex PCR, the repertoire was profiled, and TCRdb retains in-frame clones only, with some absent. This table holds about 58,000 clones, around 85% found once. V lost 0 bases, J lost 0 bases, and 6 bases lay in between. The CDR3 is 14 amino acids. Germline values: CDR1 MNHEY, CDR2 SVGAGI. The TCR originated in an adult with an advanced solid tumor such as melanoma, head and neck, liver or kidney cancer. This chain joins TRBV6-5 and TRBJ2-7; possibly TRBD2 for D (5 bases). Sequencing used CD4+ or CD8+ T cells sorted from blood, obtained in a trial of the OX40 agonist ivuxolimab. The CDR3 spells CASSYSRGSYEQYF. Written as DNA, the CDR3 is TGTGCCAGCAGTTACTCCCGGGGCTCCTACGAGCAGTACTTC.